Below, one T cell receptor beta chain is given with its context. The data originate from a study of neoadjuvant anti-PD-1 for oral cavity cancer. The CDR3 extends over 15 amino acids. With 4 bases clipped from V and 0 bases from J, the junction kept 4 bases outside the gene matches. Looked up from germline, CDR1 is SGDLS and CDR2 is YYNGEE. Six replicates per PBMC sample, mostly from about 460 ng of genomic DNA. Sequenced by immunoSEQ multiplex PCR; TCRdb stores in-frame clones only, minus some. Here the sample spans around 6,500 clones, roughly 80% being singletons. The chain couples TRBV9 to TRBJ1-1; 9 bases agree with TRBD1. The receptor comes from a person aged 35 to 85 with oral cavity squamous cell carcinoma. The sample consisted of PBMCs, taken before nivolumab (anti-PD-1) treatment. The CDR3 DNA reads TGTGCCAGCAGCTCACAGGGGGCCGTGAACACTGAAGCTTTCTTT. This codes for CASSSQGAVNTEAFF. Together with reference TRBV9 and TRBJ1-1, the CDR3 gives the full variable domain: DSGVTQTPKHLITATGQRVTLRCSPRSGDLSVYWYQQSLDQGLQFLIQYYNGEERAKGNILERFSAQQFPDLHSELNLSSLELGDSALYFCASSSQGAVNTEAFFGQGTRLTVV.